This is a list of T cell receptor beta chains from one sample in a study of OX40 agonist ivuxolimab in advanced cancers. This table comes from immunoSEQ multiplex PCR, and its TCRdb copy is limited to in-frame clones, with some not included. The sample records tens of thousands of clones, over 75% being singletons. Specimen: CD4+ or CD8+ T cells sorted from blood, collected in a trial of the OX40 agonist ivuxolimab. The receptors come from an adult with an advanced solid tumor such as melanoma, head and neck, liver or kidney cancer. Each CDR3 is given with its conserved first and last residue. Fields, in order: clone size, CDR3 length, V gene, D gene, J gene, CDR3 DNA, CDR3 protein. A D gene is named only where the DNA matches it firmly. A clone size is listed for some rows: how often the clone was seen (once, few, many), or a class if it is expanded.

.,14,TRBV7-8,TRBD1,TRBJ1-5,TGTGCCAGCAGCCCAGGACAGGGGTACCAGCCCCAGCATTTT,CASSPGQGYQPQHF
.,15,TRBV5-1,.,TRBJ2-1,TGCGCCAGCAGCTTGTATGGCCTAGCGATCGATGAGCAGTTCTTC,CASSLYGLAIDEQFF
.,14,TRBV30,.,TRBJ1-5,TGTGCCTGGAGTGGGCAGGGTGGTTTTCAGCCCCAGCATTTT,CAWSGQGGFQPQHF
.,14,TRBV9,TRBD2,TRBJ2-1,TGTGCCAGCAGCTCCACTAGCGGGAGAAATGAGCAGTTCTTC,CASSSTSGRNEQFF
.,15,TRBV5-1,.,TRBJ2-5,TGCGCCAGCAGCTTGGCTACAGACAGTCAAGAGACCCAGTACTTC,CASSLATDSQETQYF
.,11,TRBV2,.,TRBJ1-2,TGTGCCAGCAGTGAGGACTATGGCTACACCTTC,CASSEDYGYTF
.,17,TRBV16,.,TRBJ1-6,TGTGCCAGCAGCCGTGACAGGCCAATAGATTATAATTCACCCCTCCACTTT,CASSRDRPIDYNSPLHF
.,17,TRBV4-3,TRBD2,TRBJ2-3,TGCGCCAGCAGCCAAGAAGAACTAGCGGGAGGGCGGGATACGCAGTATTTT,CASSQEELAGGRDTQYF
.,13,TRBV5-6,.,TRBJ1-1,TGTGCCAGCAGCTTGGGGGCGGACACTGAAGCTTTCTTT,CASSLGADTEAFF
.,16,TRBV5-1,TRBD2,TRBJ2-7,TGCGCCAGCAGCTTGGTAGGTAGCGGGAGGTGGAACGAGCAGTACTTC,CASSLVGSGRWNEQYF
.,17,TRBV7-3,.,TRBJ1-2,TGTGCCAGCAGCGGGGATCCAGAGGGGTTCCTAGACTATGGCTACACCTTC,CASSGDPEGFLDYGYTF
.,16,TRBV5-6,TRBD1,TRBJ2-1,TGTGCCAGCAGCTCTCCGGGACAGGGTAACTACAATGAGCAGTTCTTC,CASSSPGQGNYNEQFF
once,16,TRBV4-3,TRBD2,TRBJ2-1,TGCGCCAGCAGCACGGGCCTAGCGGGAGGGCCGAATGAGCAGTTCTTC,CASSTGLAGGPNEQFF
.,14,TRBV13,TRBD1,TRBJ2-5,TGTGCCAGCAGTCCCGGACAGGTACAAGAGACCCAGTACTTC,CASSPGQVQETQYF
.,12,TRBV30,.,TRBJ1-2,TGTGCCTGGAGTCTTGGGGGAGGTGGCTACACCTTC,CAWSLGGGGYTF
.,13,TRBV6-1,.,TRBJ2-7,TGTGCCAGCAGCGGGACGGGAATCTACGAGCAGTACTTC,CASSGTGIYEQYF
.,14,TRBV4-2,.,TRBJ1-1,TGTGCCAGCAGCCAGGACAAAAATCCCACTGAAGCTTTCTTT,CASSQDKNPTEAFF
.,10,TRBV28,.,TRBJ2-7,TGTGCCAGCGGGACCTACGAGCAGTACTTC,CASGTYEQYF
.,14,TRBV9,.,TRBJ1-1,TGTGCCAGCACCCCCGGGCCAGGGACCACTGAAGCTTTCTTT,CASTPGPGTTEAFF
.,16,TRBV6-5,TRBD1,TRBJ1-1,TGTGCCAGCAGTTACGTCAAGGGACAGGTGAACACTGAAGCTTTCTTT,CASSYVKGQVNTEAFF
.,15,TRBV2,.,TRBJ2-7,TGTGCCAGCAGTGATGGAATAGCGGACCCCTACGAGCAGTACTTC,CASSDGIADPYEQYF
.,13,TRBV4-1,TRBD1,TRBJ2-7,TGCGCCAGCAGCCCGGGACAGTACTACGAGCAGTACTTC,CASSPGQYYEQYF
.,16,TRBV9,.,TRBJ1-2,TGTGCCAGCAGCGTAGCGCCGAGGACGGCACACTATGGCTACACCTTC,CASSVAPRTAHYGYTF
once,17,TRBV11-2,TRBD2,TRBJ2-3,TGTGCCAGCAGCCCATCGGCCATACTAGCGGGAGTGGATACGCAGTATTTT,CASSPSAILAGVDTQYF
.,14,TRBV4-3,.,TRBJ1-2,TGCGCCAGCAGCCAAGATGGGACACCTTATGGCTACACCTTC,CASSQDGTPYGYTF
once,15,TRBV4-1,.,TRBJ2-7,TGCGCCAGCAGCCAAGATCAAGCAGGGGCCTACGAGCAGTACTTC,CASSQDQAGAYEQYF
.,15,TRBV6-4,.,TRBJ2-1,TGTGCCAGCAGTGACGGGGGGACGGACTACAATGAGCAGTTCTTC,CASSDGGTDYNEQFF
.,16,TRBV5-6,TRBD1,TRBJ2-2,TGTGCCAGCAGCTTGGGGACAGGGGGTTCGACCGGGGAGCTGTTTTTT,CASSLGTGGSTGELFF
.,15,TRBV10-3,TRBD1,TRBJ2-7,TGTGCCATCAGTGAATTGGGACAGGGGGCCTACGAGCAGTACTTC,CAISELGQGAYEQYF
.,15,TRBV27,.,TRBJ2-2,TGTGCCAGCAGTTTACGGGACACCTACACCGGGGAGCTGTTTTTT,CASSLRDTYTGELFF
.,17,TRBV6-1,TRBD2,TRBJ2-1,TGTGCCAGCAGTGAATTTCGGGGGGGCGGGTGGCTCGGCGAGCAGTTCTTC,CASSEFRGGGWLGEQFF
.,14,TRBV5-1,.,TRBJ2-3,TGCGCCAGCAGCGCGAGACACGGCACAGATACGCAGTATTTT,CASSARHGTDTQYF
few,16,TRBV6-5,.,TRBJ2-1,TGTGCCAGCAGTTACGCTTCCAGCGGAAGTTACAATGAGCAGTTCTTC,CASSYASSGSYNEQFF
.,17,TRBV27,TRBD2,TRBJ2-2,TGTGCCAGCAGTGGGACTAGCGGGAATCTAGCACCGGGGGAGCTGTTTTTT,CASSGTSGNLAPGELFF
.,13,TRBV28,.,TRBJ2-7,TGTGCCAGTAGAGGGACTGGAGGGTTCGAGCAGTACTTC,CASRGTGGFEQYF
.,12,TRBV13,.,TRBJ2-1,TGTGCCAGCAGCTTAGATGTGGGGGAGCAGTTCTTC,CASSLDVGEQFF
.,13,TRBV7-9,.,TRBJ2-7,TGTGCCAGCAGCCTTTCGGGAGTCTACGAGCAGTACTTC,CASSLSGVYEQYF
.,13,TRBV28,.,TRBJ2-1,TGTGCCAGCAACCAACAAGCCACCCATGAGCAGTTCTTC,CASNQQATHEQFF
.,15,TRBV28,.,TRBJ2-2,TGTGCCAGCAGTCCTCCCCGGGGGTACACCGGGGAGCTGTTTTTT,CASSPPRGYTGELFF
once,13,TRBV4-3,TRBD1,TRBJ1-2,TGCGCCAGCAGCCAAGCAGGGGGCGATGGCTACACCTTC,CASSQAGGDGYTF
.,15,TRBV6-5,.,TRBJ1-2,TGTGCCACCTCGGGTATTGATGGGCCCTTCTATGGCTACACCTTC,CATSGIDGPFYGYTF
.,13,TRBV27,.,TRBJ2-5,TGTGCCAGCAGTTTGTTGGCTGAAGAGACCCAGTACTTC,CASSLLAEETQYF
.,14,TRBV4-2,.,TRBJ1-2,TGTGCCAGCAGCCAAGACAGGGGTTCACATGGCTACACCTTC,CASSQDRGSHGYTF
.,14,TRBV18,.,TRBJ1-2,TGTGCCAGCTCACCAAATAAGGCGGAATACACTTACACCTTC,CASSPNKAEYTYTF
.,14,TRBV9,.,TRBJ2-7,TGTGCCAGCAGCCCGAGGGGCGGGAACTACGAGCAGTACTTC,CASSPRGGNYEQYF
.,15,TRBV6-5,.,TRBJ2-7,TGTGCCAGCAGTTTACAGGGTTCGTCCGACTACGAGCAGTACTTC,CASSLQGSSDYEQYF
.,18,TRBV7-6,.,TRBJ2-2,TGTGCCAGCAGCCGGCGCGTAGGGGGAGACCCGAACACCGGGGAGCTGTTTTTT,CASSRRVGGDPNTGELFF
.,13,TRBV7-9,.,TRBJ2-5,TGTGCCAGCAGCTCCGGAAGCTCAGAGACCCAGTACTTC,CASSSGSSETQYF
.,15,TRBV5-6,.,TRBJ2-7,TGTGCCAGCAGCTTGGGGGGGAGCAGCACCTACGAGCAGTACTTC,CASSLGGSSTYEQYF
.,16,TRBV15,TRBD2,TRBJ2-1,TGTGCCACCAGCAGAGGAGGCGGGAGCTCCTACAATGAGCAGTTCTTC,CATSRGGGSSYNEQFF
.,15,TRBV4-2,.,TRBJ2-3,TGTGCCAGCAGCCAAGACCGCACTGGCGCAGATACGCAGTATTTT,CASSQDRTGADTQYF
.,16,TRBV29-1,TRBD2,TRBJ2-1,TGCAGCGTTTCGCCATCTAGCGGGAGGGACTACAATGAGCAGTTCTTC,CSVSPSSGRDYNEQFF
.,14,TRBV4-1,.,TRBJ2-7,TGCGCCAGCAGCCAAGGGGCGTACGAGGACGAGCAGTACTTC,CASSQGAYEDEQYF
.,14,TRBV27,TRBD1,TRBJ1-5,TGTGCCAGCAGTCCCACAGGGGGCTATCAGCCCCAGCATTTT,CASSPTGGYQPQHF
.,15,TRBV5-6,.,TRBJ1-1,TGTGCCAGCAGCCTCGGGGGCCAGGGACAAACTGAAGCTTTCTTT,CASSLGGQGQTEAFF